A single sample is the source of the 7 T cell receptor beta chains below, sequenced in a study of blood T cell repertoires in COVID-19. Using immunoSEQ multiplex PCR, the repertoire was profiled, and TCRdb retains in-frame clones only, with some absent. The data contain nearly 90,000 clones, 88% of them singletons. Input material: peripheral blood. All receptors derive from an elderly man with acute or convalescent COVID-19.

The chain joins TRBV5-4 to TRBJ1-2; tentative D call: TRBD1 (5 bases). The germline CDR1 and CDR2 sequences are SGHNT and YYREEE (reference sequence). The V gene lost 7 bases and the J gene lost 9 bases, with 22 bases spanning the gap. This CDR3 is built from 14 residues. The CDR3 nucleotides are TGTGCCAGCCGGGGGGACGGATCTCCCTCCAGCTACACCTTC. It codes for CASRGDGSPSSYTF.

The chain has TRBV27 and TRBJ2-7, with 14 positions matching TRBD2. Germline V CDR1 and CDR2: MNHEY, SMNVEV (reference sequence). The CDR3 covers 15 residues. The J segment lost 3 bases and the V segment lost 3 bases, leaving 1 base of the junction unmatched. CDR3 residues: CASSFGTSGSYEQYF. For the CDR3, the DNA is TGTGCCAGCAGTTTCGGGACTAGCGGGAGCTACGAGCAGTACTTC.

The gene calls are TRBV7-8 and TRBJ2-1, with 9 bases identical to TRBD2. Germline CDR1 and CDR2: SGHVS and FQNEAQ. The CDR3 runs 15 residues. Unmatched junction bases numbered 3, after V lost 0 bases and J lost 6 bases. This CDR3 is CASSLASGGLNEQFF. In DNA, the CDR3 is TGTGCCAGCAGCTTAGCTAGCGGGGGCCTCAATGAGCAGTTCTTC.

The CDR3 protein is CASTAKNEQYF. The CDR3 nucleotides read TGTGCCAGCACCGCGAAAAACGAGCAGTACTTC. The V and J genes are TRBV12-3 or TRBV12-4 and TRBJ2-7; D gene ambiguous. Trimming took 7 bases from V and 5 from J, leaving 9 bases between them. The CDR3 runs 11 residues.

V gene TRBV14 combines with J gene TRBJ1-2, with D possibly matching TRBD1 (6 bases). The V end lost 3 bases, the J end lost 7 bases, and 9 bases lay between the germline ends. This CDR3 has 12 residues. CDR1 and CDR2 from the germline V gene are SGHDN and FVKESK. The CDR3 region is CASSHLQGGYTF. The CDR3 DNA reads TGTGCCAGCAGCCACCTACAGGGTGGCTACACCTTC. The variable domain in full, completed from reference TRBV14 and TRBJ1-2, reads EAGVTQFPSHSVIEKGQTVTLRCDPISGHDNLYWYRRVMGKEIKFLLHFVKESKQDESGMPNNRFLAERTGGTYSTLKVQPAELEDSGVYFCASSHLQGGYTFGSGTRLTVV.

The CDR3 region has the DNA TGTGCCACCGCAGGGGGGAGCAATCAGCCCCAGCATTTT. As protein: CATAGGSNQPQHF. The V gene is TRBV10-3, the J gene TRBJ1-5, with 7 nucleotides matching TRBD1. The CDR3 loop spans 13 amino acids. Losses at the gene ends were 10 bases for V and 1 base for J; bases not matched to a gene: 4. Per the germline V gene, CDR1 is ENHRY and CDR2 is SYGVKD.

The V gene is TRBV7-6, the J gene TRBJ2-2; D possibly corresponds to TRBD1 (5 bases). Trimming stripped 2 bases from V and 6 bases from J, with 13 bases between. The CDR3 has 15 amino acids. Per germline, CDR1 SGHVS and CDR2 FNYEAQ. CDR3 DNA: TGTGCCAGCAGCTTAAGGACACTCCTACCCGGGGAGCTGTTTTTT. This gives the protein CASSLRTLLPGELFF.